This T cell receptor beta chain is drawn from a study of blood T cell repertoires in COVID-19. Participants, roughly 18 to 90 years old, spanned 25 or so US areas. The protocol was immunoSEQ multiplex PCR, while the TCRdb copy is restricted to in-frame clones and leaves out a portion. The repertoire holds about 250,000 clones, with 80% to 85% as singletons. Germline loops: CDR1 MRHNA, CDR2 SNTAGT. CDR3 size: 15 residues. Between the trimmed V and J ends, which lost 3 bases and 2 bases, there was a span of 14 bases. The V call is TRBV6-4, the J call TRBJ2-7, with D possibly being TRBD2 (5 bases). The sample taken for sequencing was PBMCs or T cells enriched from blood (not recorded which). The receptor comes from a man aged 50-59 years who had recovered from COVID-19. The CDR3 loop reads CASSEQRGLAYEQYF. For the CDR3, the DNA is TGTGCCAGCAGTGAACAACGGGGTTTAGCCTACGAGCAGTACTTC.